The rows below give T cell receptor beta chains drawn from one sample of a study of blood T cell repertoires in COVID-19. The assay was immunoSEQ multiplex PCR, and TCRdb's table has in-frame clones only and misses some. Of approximately 73,000 clones listed, roughly 86% are singletons. Sequencing was carried out using peripheral blood. Receptor source: a woman in her fifties or sixties with acute or convalescent COVID-19. Each CDR3 is given with its conserved first and last residue. Fields, in order: V gene, J gene, D gene, clone size, CDR3 protein, CDR3 DNA. D genes are given only for firm matches. Only some rows state a clone size, as once, few, many or a class for expanded clones.

TRBV5-1	TRBJ2-5	NA	NA	CASSQVQETQYF	TGCGCCAGCAGCCAGGTTCAAGAGACCCAGTACTTC
TRBV7-2	TRBJ2-7	TRBD2	NA	CASSLDFASGRGEQYF	TGTGCCAGCAGCTTAGACTTTGCTAGCGGGAGGGGTGAGCAGTACTTC
TRBV6-4	TRBJ1-6	NA	NA	CASSDGGGGSPLHF	TGTGCCAGCAGTGACGGGGGAGGGGGTTCACCCCTCCACTTT
TRBV7-3	TRBJ1-6	NA	NA	CASSSQGGRNSPLHF	TGTGCCAGCAGCTCGCAGGGAGGCAGGAATTCACCCCTCCACTTT
TRBV3-1/TRBV3-2	TRBJ1-3	TRBD1	few	CASSRQGVGNTIYF	TGTGCCAGCAGCCGACAGGGGGTTGGAAACACCATATATTTT
TRBV11-2	TRBJ2-2	NA	few	CASSRQEANTGELFF	TGTGCCAGCAGCCGACAAGAAGCGAACACCGGGGAGCTGTTTTTT
TRBV28	TRBJ2-5	NA	NA	CASDRVDKQETQYF	TGTGCCAGCGATCGTGTAGATAAACAAGAGACCCAGTACTTC
TRBV6-5	TRBJ1-3	NA	NA	CASSKTGNSGNTIYF	TGTGCCAGCAGCAAGACAGGCAATTCTGGAAACACCATATATTTT
TRBV30	TRBJ2-7	TRBD2	NA	CAWNQGLASYEQYF	TGTGCCTGGAACCAGGGACTAGCTTCCTACGAGCAGTACTTC
TRBV6-1	TRBJ1-6	NA	NA	CASSERHGNSPLHF	TGTGCCAGCAGTGAACGGCACGGGAATTCACCCCTCCACTTT
TRBV29-1	TRBJ2-7	NA	NA	CSATVRAYEQYF	TGCAGCGCAACTGTACGAGCCTACGAGCAGTACTTC
TRBV4-1	TRBJ1-6	NA	few	CASSQGLSYNSPLHF	TGCGCCAGCAGCCAAGGACTATCCTATAATTCACCCCTCCACTTT
TRBV6-5	TRBJ2-3	TRBD2	NA	CASSYALAGGRGTQYF	TGTGCCAGCAGTTACGCACTAGCGGGGGGCCGGGGTACGCAGTATTTT
TRBV11-2	TRBJ1-1	NA	once	CASSLYRPGGTEAFF	TGTGCCAGCAGCCTCTACCGACCGGGGGGGACTGAAGCTTTCTTT
TRBV5-4	TRBJ2-5	NA	NA	CASSLRLAAETQYF	TGTGCCAGCAGCTTGAGGCTAGCTGCAGAGACCCAGTACTTC
TRBV9	TRBJ1-2	NA	NA	CASSPHPREAYGYTF	TGTGCCAGCAGCCCCCACCCCAGGGAGGCCTATGGCTACACCTTC
TRBV4-1	TRBJ2-7	TRBD2	NA	CASSQDGTSGYEQYF	TGCGCCAGCAGCCAGGACGGGACTAGCGGCTACGAGCAGTACTTC
TRBV2	TRBJ1-1	NA	NA	CASRGGGEAFF	TGTGCCAGCAGGGGAGGGGGTGAAGCTTTCTTT
TRBV6-5	TRBJ2-6	TRBD1	NA	CASRDRGRGANVLTF	TGTGCCAGCAGAGACAGGGGGCGAGGGGCCAACGTCCTGACTTTC
TRBV3-1/TRBV3-2	TRBJ2-1	NA	NA	CASSPGPSRGNYNEQFF	TGTGCCAGCAGCCCGGGACCGTCGAGGGGGAACTACAATGAGCAGTTCTTC
TRBV25-1	TRBJ1-2	NA	NA	CASRRSGDGNYGYTF	TGTGCCAGCAGACGTTCAGGGGATGGGAATTATGGCTACACCTTC
TRBV10-1	TRBJ1-1	TRBD1	NA	CASSESMTGSEAFF	TGCGCCAGCAGTGAGTCGATGACAGGGTCTGAAGCTTTCTTT
TRBV27	TRBJ1-5	NA	NA	CASSSAGAGQPQHF	TGTGCCAGCAGTTCAGCAGGGGCGGGTCAGCCCCAGCATTTT
TRBV23-1	TRBJ1-5	NA	few	CASSPSLTRLGDSNQPQHF	TGCGCCAGCAGCCCTTCGTTAACCCGTCTCGGGGATAGCAATCAGCCCCAGCATTTT
TRBV4-3	TRBJ2-5	TRBD2	few	CASSQDRTSGRWDETQYF	TGCGCCAGCAGCCAAGATCGGACTAGCGGACGGTGGGATGAGACCCAGTACTTC
TRBV20-1	TRBJ2-1	NA	NA	CSARDWSRVFF	TGCAGTGCTAGAGACTGGAGTAGAGTGTTCTTC
TRBV9	TRBJ1-3	TRBD1	NA	CASSVEVAGQGRSGNTIYF	TGTGCCAGCAGCGTAGAAGTAGCTGGACAGGGGAGATCTGGAAACACCATATATTTT
TRBV6-5	TRBJ2-7	TRBD1	NA	CASSWTGRPYEQYF	TGTGCCAGCAGTTGGACAGGGCGCCCCTACGAGCAGTACTTC
TRBV12-3/TRBV12-4	TRBJ2-3	NA	NA	CASSSSTDTQYF	TGTGCCAGCAGTTCAAGCACAGATACGCAGTATTTT
TRBV19	TRBJ2-1	NA	NA	CASSARPPGMGNEQFF	TGTGCCAGTAGTGCTCGACCCCCCGGGATGGGTAATGAGCAGTTCTTC
TRBV4-3	TRBJ1-4	NA	NA	CASSQEPITGEKLFF	TGCGCCAGCAGCCAAGAACCCATTACGGGTGAAAAACTGTTTTTT
TRBV7-6	TRBJ2-7	TRBD2	NA	CASSPWTSGRDEQYF	TGTGCCAGCAGCCCCTGGACTAGCGGGAGGGACGAGCAGTACTTC
TRBV7-2	TRBJ2-5	NA	once	CASSLVLQETQYF	TGTGCCAGCAGCTTAGTTCTCCAAGAGACCCAGTACTTC
TRBV7-9	TRBJ1-1	TRBD1	NA	CASSPPTGVMNTEAFF	TGTGCCAGCAGCCCACCGACAGGGGTGATGAACACTGAAGCTTTCTTT
TRBV28	TRBJ2-7	NA	NA	CASSNTETYEQYF	TGTGCCAGCAGTAACACGGAGACTTACGAGCAGTACTTC
TRBV9	TRBJ2-5	NA	NA	CASSRRVGGQETQYF	TGTGCCAGCAGCAGGAGGGTGGGGGGTCAAGAGACCCAGTACTTC
TRBV5-6	TRBJ2-2	TRBD1	NA	CASSVRGLSGELFF	TGTGCCAGCAGTGTTAGGGGGCTGTCCGGGGAGCTGTTTTTT
TRBV5-6	TRBJ2-1	TRBD2	NA	CASSFASGGPTDEQFF	TGTGCCAGCAGCTTCGCTAGCGGGGGGCCCACGGATGAGCAGTTCTTC
TRBV3-1/TRBV3-2	TRBJ1-2	NA	medium-sized	CASSQDVTDYGYTF	TGTGCCAGCAGCCAAGATGTGACTGACTATGGCTACACCTTC
TRBV21-1	TRBJ2-7	NA	NA	CAITRTGASYEQYF	TGTGCCATCACTCGGACAGGGGCCTCCTACGAGCAGTACTTC
TRBV28	TRBJ1-1	NA	once	CASSLATGSFTEAFF	TGTGCCAGCAGTTTAGCAACAGGGAGTTTCACTGAAGCTTTCTTT
TRBV18	TRBJ1-2	TRBD1	once	CASSPPGQTNYGYTF	TGTGCCAGCTCACCACCGGGACAGACGAACTATGGCTACACCTTC
TRBV9	TRBJ1-1	TRBD1	NA	CASSSQPLDRGLTEAFF	TGTGCCAGCAGCTCCCAGCCTCTCGACAGGGGGCTTACTGAAGCTTTCTTT
TRBV27	TRBJ2-4	NA	NA	CASSGAGAGKNIQYF	TGTGCCAGCAGTGGGGCTGGGGCAGGCAAAAACATTCAGTACTTC
TRBV27	TRBJ2-3	TRBD2	once	CASSLFASGGYRLSTDTQYF	TGTGCCAGCAGTTTATTTGCTAGCGGGGGGTACCGACTTAGCACAGATACGCAGTATTTT
TRBV7-2	TRBJ2-1	TRBD2	NA	CASSPRTSGISEQFF	TGTGCCAGCAGTCCCAGGACTAGCGGGATCAGTGAGCAGTTCTTC
TRBV19	TRBJ1-2	NA	NA	CASSMDTYGGYTF	TGTGCCAGTAGTATGGACACGTACGGTGGCTACACCTTC
TRBV28	TRBJ1-2	NA	NA	CASSLFGYGYTF	TGTGCCAGCAGTTTATTCGGCTATGGCTACACCTTC
TRBV24-1	TRBJ2-2	NA	NA	CATSDLGGLRNTGELFF	TGTGCCACCAGTGATTTGGGCGGACTGAGGAACACCGGGGAGCTGTTTTTT
TRBV9	TRBJ1-5	TRBD1	medium-sized	CASSVGPDRGLQHF	TGTGCCAGCAGCGTTGGGCCCGACAGGGGGCTCCAGCATTTT
TRBV5-1	TRBJ2-2	NA	NA	CASSLVAVATTGELFF	TGCGCCAGCAGCTTGGTGGCGGTCGCTACCACCGGGGAGCTGTTTTTT
TRBV5-1	TRBJ1-5	TRBD1	NA	CASSALTGVPQHF	TGCGCCAGCAGCGCATTGACAGGGGTGCCCCAGCATTTT
TRBV9	TRBJ2-3	NA	NA	CASSVGSASGLDTQYF	TGTGCCAGCAGCGTAGGATCGGCTAGTGGTTTGGATACGCAGTATTTT
TRBV9	TRBJ1-3	TRBD1	NA	CASSVGDRTGNTIYF	TGTGCCAGCAGCGTAGGGGACAGGACTGGAAACACCATATATTTT
TRBV23-1	TRBJ2-5	NA	NA	CASSQCAARDTPKETQYF	TGCGCCAGCAGTCAATGTGCCGCACGGGACACGCCCAAAGAGACCCAGTACTTC
TRBV5-4	TRBJ2-7	TRBD2	NA	CASSLGLAGGQYEQYF	TGTGCCAGCAGCTTGGGACTAGCGGGAGGTCAGTACGAGCAGTACTTC
TRBV7-2	TRBJ2-1	NA	NA	CASSLFYNEQFF	TGTGCCAGCAGCCTCTTCTACAATGAGCAGTTCTTC
TRBV10-2	TRBJ1-5	NA	NA	CASSDGQGISNQPQHF	TGCGCCAGCAGTGATGGGCAGGGAATTAGCAATCAGCCCCAGCATTTT
TRBV5-5	TRBJ1-1	NA	NA	CASRFRAPTVSNTEAFF	TGTGCCAGCAGGTTCCGAGCCCCTACAGTTTCGAACACTGAAGCTTTCTTT